The clone carrying this T cell receptor (beta chain) was observed a few times. What it recognizes is unknown. The CDR3 length is 17 residues. Trimming stripped 1 base from V and 1 base from J, with 14 bases between. CDR1 and CDR2 from the germline V gene are SGDLS and YYNGEE. PCR used 60 Vbeta primers and 13 Jbeta primers. TCRdb keeps only in-frame clones here, not all; method: immunoSEQ multiplex PCR. Here the sample spans approximately 160,000 clones, around 68% being singletons. This sample was taken from a study of cytomegalovirus exposure and HLA in healthy donors. Study summary: Most genotyped donors, 65% to 90% of around 370, had Caucasian-associated genetic ancestry.

Regarding the study as a whole: In a later analysis, common viral pathogens appeared linked to several of the most significant clusters. Immune exposure was documented only through CMV serostatus. A further, later analysis showed that HLA-associated TCR beta chains (compared with equally common others) were more clonally expanded.

The V and J genes are TRBV9 and TRBJ2-2; a possible D gene is TRBD2 (7 bases). Sequenced material: PBMCs. The receptor was isolated from a woman aged 40 to 50 in good health and CMV-seropositive. This CDR3 is CASSVRGGGRNTGELFF. The CDR3 nucleotides are TGTGCCAGCAGCGTACGAGGGGGAGGGAGGAACACCGGGGAGCTGTTTTTT.